This record covers a single T cell receptor (beta chain). The germline V gene encodes CDR1 SGHRS and CDR2 YFSETQ. The CDR3 runs 13 residues. TCRdb reprocessed the 5' RACE reads and keeps a single row for each CDR3 protein, giving no DNA. The sample shows some 440,000 distinct CDR3 sequences, and about 1.5% sits with its ten largest clones. This sample was included in a study of T cells expressing NK-cell markers. The receptor was derived from a woman aged 50 to 65 in good health. The V gene is TRBV5-1, the J gene TRBJ1-1. Sequenced input: blood T cells: a sorted CD56 or NKG2C T cell subset, CD4+ or CD8+ T cells, or bulk PBMC T cells (not recorded which). The CDR3 is CASSWPGRPEAFF.